This TCR beta chain was obtained from a study of T cells expressing NK-cell markers. For the study at large: The TCR beta repertoires originated in sorted CD3+CD56+NKG2C+, CD3+CD56+NKG2C- and CD3+CD56-NKG2C+ T cells. The sequencing cohort of eight donors included seven HCMV-seropositive individuals and one seronegative individual.

The TCR beta cDNA came from 5'RACE template switching with UMIs. TCRdb re-called the 5' RACE reads; one entry per CDR3 protein, DNA not given. The repertoire table contains a few hundred thousand distinct CDR3 sequences. From germline, CDR1 is SGHRS and CDR2 YFSETQ. The CDR3 sequence is 15 residues long. The source of this sequence is a man between 18 and 29 years old in good health. Sequenced input: blood T cells: a sorted CD56 or NKG2C T cell subset, CD4+ or CD8+ T cells, or bulk PBMC T cells (not recorded which). The gene calls are TRBV5-1 and TRBJ2-1. CDR3 protein: CASSLTMGSYNEQFF.